This is a list of T cell receptor beta chains from one sample in a study of shared clonotypes between healthy human individuals. Here immunoSEQ multiplex PCR was the method, and the copy in TCRdb shows in-frame clones only, minus some. The sample has roughly 650,000 clones, about 96% seen once. Sequenced sample: naive CD8+ T cells sorted from blood. The receptors come from a woman between 25 and 40 years old in good health. Each CDR3 is given with its conserved first and last residue. The D gene is left open where the match is weak. Some rows mark clone size as missing; the rest say once, few, many or name a class of expanded clone.

>TRBV27|.|TRBD1|TRBJ2-7
CASTPSGTGFVEQYF
TGTGCCAGCACTCCTTCGGGGACAGGGTTCGTCGAGCAGTACTTC
>TRBV2|.|TRBD2|TRBJ2-7
CASPGLAGTYEQYF
TGTGCCAGCCCAGGACTAGCGGGAACCTACGAGCAGTACTTC
>TRBV4-1|.|.|TRBJ1-5
CASSQVGLQPQHF
TGCGCCAGCAGCCAAGTAGGTCTTCAGCCCCAGCATTTT
>TRBV9|.|.|TRBJ2-7
CASSAGGTPTYEQYF
TGTGCCAGCAGCGCCGGCGGGACCCCAACCTACGAGCAGTACTTC
>TRBV5-8|once|TRBD2|TRBJ2-5
CASSFVLAGGGEQYF
TGTGCCAGCAGCTTTGTCCTAGCGGGAGGAGGAGAGCAGTACTTC
>TRBV6-6|.|.|TRBJ1-6
CASSYDGGDSPLHF
TGTGCCAGCAGTTACGATGGGGGGGATTCACCCCTCCACTTT
>TRBV29-1|once|.|TRBJ1-1
CSVDNPGGMNTEAFF
TGCAGCGTTGATAATCCAGGCGGTATGAACACTGAAGCTTTCTTT
>TRBV6-1|.|.|TRBJ2-5
CASRVNGAETQYF
TGTGCCAGCAGGGTCAACGGCGCTGAGACCCAGTACTTC
>TRBV7-9|.|.|TRBJ1-1
CASSGQTLNTEAFF
TGTGCCAGCAGCGGGCAGACATTGAACACTGAAGCTTTCTTT
>TRBV9|.|TRBD2|TRBJ2-1
CASSAGSGGGDEQFF
TGTGCCAGCAGCGCCGGTAGCGGGGGCGGGGATGAGCAGTTCTTC
>TRBV7-6|.|TRBD2|TRBJ2-2
CASSGDLRQAGVIDTGELFF
TGTGCCAGCTCGGGGGACTTAAGACAAGCGGGAGTGATCGACACCGGGGAGCTGTTTTTT